The T cell receptor beta chain described here comes from a study of cytomegalovirus exposure and HLA in healthy donors. Germline-derived CDR1 and CDR2 are LNHNV and YYDKDF (reference sequence). V lost 1 base, J lost 5 bases, and 29 bases lay in between. This CDR3 region has 21 residues. This clone was counted between two and nine times. This PCR relied on a set of 60 Vbeta primers and 13 Jbeta primers. Profiled with immunoSEQ multiplex PCR; TCRdb holds only in-frame clones, not every one. Of 87,000 or so clones in the sample, about 8% were seen once. The source material was PBMCs. This TCR came from a man aged 50 to 60 in good health and CMV-seronegative. The chain combines TRBV15 with TRBJ2-2; D is tentatively TRBD1 or TRBD2 (10 bases each). The CDR3: CATSRAGQGGGSGRSTGELFF. CDR3 sequence (DNA): TGTGCCACCAGCAGAGCTGGACAGGGGGGGGGTAGCGGGAGGAGTACCGGGGAGCTGTTTTTT.